These 30 T cell receptor beta chains were all obtained from the same sample, sequenced in a study of CD8+ T cells in alopecia areata. Sample treatment: oral pan-JAK inhibitor, 5-10 mg twice daily. Following RNA extraction, reverse transcription yielded cDNA that acted as the sequencing template. The repertoire was sequenced with immunoSEQ multiplex PCR; TCRdb's copy has only in-frame clones and lacks some. The repertoire consists of around 200,000 clones, with 60% to 70% occurring once and the leading ten covering around 0.7%. The input for sequencing was CD4+ T cells sorted from blood, taken at week 4, from a patient treated with tofacitinib. These receptors came from a human donor with alopecia areata.

CDR3 coding DNA: TGTGCCAGCAGCCGAACCCCGCGGGTTGGGGTGAACACTGAAGCTTTCTTT. It codes for CASSRTPRVGVNTEAFF. The chain recombines TRBV7-9 with TRBJ1-1; D gene unclear. The CDR3 sequence is 17 residues long. The germline V gene encodes CDR1 SEHNR and CDR2 FQNEAQ (reference sequence). The V end lost 5 bases, the J end lost 0 bases, and 19 bases lay between the germline ends.

This clone was detected only a few times. The CDR3 reads CASSSRTLYNEQFF. The CDR3 DNA follows: TGTGCCAGTAGTAGTAGGACTCTATACAATGAGCAGTTCTTC. The rearrangement joins TRBV19 to TRBJ2-1, with TRBD2 as a possible D gene (5 bases). The CDR3 length is 14 residues. Germline V gene sequence: CDR1 LNHDA, CDR2 SQIVND (reference sequence). Between the trimmed V and J ends, which lost 4 bases and 4 bases, there was a span of 11 bases.

This chain joins TRBV6-6 and TRBJ2-5; no definite D call. CDR1 and CDR2 from the germline V gene are MNHNY and SVGAGI (reference sequence). The ends were cut back, 5 bases at V and 5 bases at J, with 9 bases in the middle. The length of the CDR3 is 12 residues. Here the CDR3 reads CASSGPEETQYF. The CDR3 DNA is TGTGCCAGCAGTGGTCCTGAGGAGACCCAGTACTTC.

The rearrangement uses TRBV28 and TRBJ1-2; D uncertain. The V end lost 5 bases, the J end lost 4 bases, and 8 bases lay between the germline ends. The CDR3 spans 12 residues. From germline, CDR1 is MDHEN and CDR2 SYDVKM. The CDR3 here is CASSRNSYGYTF. Written as DNA, the CDR3 is TGTGCCAGCAGTCGAAACAGCTATGGCTACACCTTC.

The chain is built from TRBV18 and TRBJ2-7; D gene unclear. The CDR3 spans 14 residues. V was cut by 3 bases and J by 4 bases, with 13 bases left in between. Per germline, CDR1 KGHSH and CDR2 LQKENI. CDR3 nucleotide sequence: TGTGCCAGCTCACCCCGCCTCAACTGGTACGAGCAGTACTTC. Its protein product is CASSPRLNWYEQYF.

V gene TRBV14 combines with J gene TRBJ2-5; TRBD2 might be the D (6 bases). The germline V gene encodes CDR1 SGHDN and CDR2 FVKESK. The CDR3 runs 14 residues. V shed 4 bases and J shed 4 bases, with 13 bases lying between them. In nucleotides, the CDR3 is TGTGCCAGCAGCCGAGCCGGGGGAGGAGAGACCCAGTACTTC. Amino acids: CASSRAGGGETQYF. The full variable domain, rest sourced from reference TRBV14 and TRBJ2-5, is EAGVTQFPSHSVIEKGQTVTLRCDPISGHDNLYWYRRVMGKEIKFLLHFVKESKQDESGMPNNRFLAERTGGTYSTLKVQPAELEDSGVYFCASSRAGGGETQYFGPGTRLLVL.

V and J are TRBV5-1 and TRBJ2-1; no definite D call. This CDR3 contains 15 residues. V was cut by 2 bases and J by 2 bases, with 11 bases left in between. The germline gives CDR1 SGHRS, CDR2 YFSETQ. CDR3: CASSFTPLAYNEQFF. In nucleotides, the CDR3 is TGCGCCAGCAGCTTTACGCCCCTAGCCTACAATGAGCAGTTCTTC.

V gene TRBV19 combines with J gene TRBJ1-1; D remains ambiguous. Looked up from germline, CDR1 is LNHDA and CDR2 is SQIVND (reference sequence). The CDR3 has 14 amino acids. V dropped 9 bases and J dropped 2 bases, with 16 bases sitting between them. CDR3 bases: TGTGCCAGCAAACTGGGCCAGGTTAACACTGAAGCTTTCTTT. Amino acid sequence: CASKLGQVNTEAFF.

The table lists this clone with a count of one. V usage is TRBV29-1 and J usage is TRBJ1-4; TRBD1 agrees at 7 bases. CDR1 is SQVTM, CDR2 ANQGSEA, per germline. The ends lost 6 bases at V and 10 bases at J; junction bases unmatched: 11. The CDR3 has 13 amino acids. The CDR3 region has the DNA TGCAGCGTCTCGGACAGGTGGGGTGGAAAACTGTTTTTT. It is translated as CSVSDRWGGKLFF.

The CDR3: CSGTGQGGGYTF. CDR3 bases: TGCAGCGGGACAGGACAGGGAGGCGGCTACACCTTC. V usage is TRBV29-1 and J usage is TRBJ1-2, with 8 bases fitting TRBD1. Germline V gene sequence: CDR1 SQVTM, CDR2 ANQGSEA. Losses at the gene ends were 7 bases for V and 8 bases for J; bases not matched to a gene: 9. The CDR3 totals 12 residues.

CDR3 sequence reads: CAWGYYRDRDQETQYF. CDR3 in DNA: TGTGCCTGGGGCTACTACCGGGACAGGGATCAAGAGACCCAGTACTTC. This chain joins TRBV30 and TRBJ2-5; 9 bases are shared with TRBD1. The V and J ends lost 5 bases and 2 bases, in that order; junction bases with no gene match: 12. CDR3 length: 16 amino acids. Germline V CDR1 and CDR2: GTSNPN, SVGIG (reference sequence).

This clone was counted between two and nine times. This chain connects TRBV7-9 to TRBJ2-3; D gene ambiguous. Looked up from germline, CDR1 is SEHNR and CDR2 is FQNEAQ (reference sequence). The CDR3 contains 15 residues. The V gene lost 4 bases and the J gene lost 6 bases, with 17 bases spanning the gap. The CDR3 spells CASSSRLEATDTQYF. CDR3 bases: TGTGCCAGCAGCTCTAGACTCGAAGCAACTGATACGCAGTATTTT.

This clone was counted only a few times. The V call is TRBV4-1, the J call TRBJ1-2; unclear D gene. Germline-derived CDR1 and CDR2 are MGHRA and YSYEKL. Trimming removed 2 bases at V and 3 bases at J, with 13 bases between. The CDR3 has 15 residues. CDR3 sequence (DNA): TGCGCCAGCAGCCAAACCCCTAACTTAGACTATGGCTACACCTTC. It specifies CASSQTPNLDYGYTF.

The chain joins TRBV20-1 to TRBJ1-5; D may be TRBD1 (5 bases). The V end lost 8 bases, the J end lost 9 bases, and 11 bases lay between the germline ends. CDR1 is DFQATT and CDR2 is SNEGSKA in the germline V gene (reference sequence). This CDR3 has 10 residues. The CDR3, as DNA: TGCAGTCTGGGGGTGGTGCCCCAGCATTTT. Translating it yields CSLGVVPQHF.

This clone was seen a handful of times. V usage is TRBV2 and J usage is TRBJ2-6; 7 bases match TRBD2. V shed 10 bases and J 2 bases; nucleotides not matched to a gene: 2. Germline V gives CDR1 SNHLY, CDR2 FYNNEI. This CDR3 has 13 amino acids. The CDR3 DNA is TGTGCCATCGGACTAGCTGGGGCCAACGTCCTGACTTTC. Protein product: CAIGLAGANVLTF.

The J gene is TRBJ1-2, the V gene TRBV29-1; weak D call: TRBD1 (6 bases). Germline CDR1 reads SQVTM; CDR2 reads ANQGSEA. Trimming removed 7 bases at V and 2 bases at J, with 14 bases between. The CDR3 runs 13 residues. The CDR3 DNA reads TGCAGCGCGATACGGACAGACAACTATGGCTACACCTTC. It translates to CSAIRTDNYGYTF.

This rearrangement joins TRBV29-1 to TRBJ2-5; tentatively, D is TRBD1 or TRBD2 (5 bases each). The CDR3 is made up of 15 amino acids. V shed 1 base and J shed 2 bases, with 14 bases lying between them. The germline CDR1 and CDR2 sequences are SQVTM and ANQGSEA. Here the CDR3 reads CSVEGHGTAQETQYF. CDR3 nucleotide sequence: TGCAGCGTTGAAGGACATGGGACGGCACAAGAGACCCAGTACTTC.

Note on this clone: The sample has other DNA sequences that encode this CDR3 too. This chain uses TRBV5-1 with TRBJ2-3, with 11 bases identical to TRBD2. Germline values: CDR1 SGHRS, CDR2 YFSETQ. V shed 2 bases, J shed 3 bases, and the junction held 2 bases outside the gene matches. CDR3 length: 15 amino acids. The CDR3 region is CASSFTSGSTDTQYF. CDR3 DNA sequence: TGCGCCAGCAGCTTCACTAGCGGGAGTACAGATACGCAGTATTTT.

The V gene is TRBV4-2, the J gene TRBJ1-1; the D is unclear. CDR3 length equals 15 residues. The germline gives CDR1 LGHNA, CDR2 YNFKEQ. The V end was cut by 1 base, the J end by 6 bases, with 15 bases between. CDR3 loop: CASSQVGWVLAEAFF. CDR3 coding DNA: TGTGCCAGCAGCCAAGTTGGTTGGGTTCTTGCTGAAGCTTTCTTT.

This clone was picked up a small number of times. This chain joins TRBV29-1 and TRBJ2-6; TRBD2 agrees at 8 bases. The germline gives CDR1 SQVTM, CDR2 ANQGSEA. Germline trimming cut 3 bases from V and 4 bases from J; bases unmatched to any gene: 11. The CDR3 totals 17 residues. The CDR3 loop reads CSVDTGAGGGGANVLTF. For the CDR3, the DNA is TGCAGCGTTGATACTGGTGCGGGAGGCGGAGGGGCCAACGTCCTGACTTTC.

This chain uses TRBV25-1 with TRBJ2-7; D ambiguous. CDR1 is MGHDK and CDR2 is SYGVNS in the germline V gene. The CDR3 runs 11 residues. Trimming took off 7 bases at V and 3 bases at J, with 7 bases between the two ends. The CDR3: CASIGGYEQYF. The CDR3 DNA is TGTGCCAGCATCGGCGGCTACGAGCAGTACTTC.

V is TRBV7-6 and J is TRBJ2-7; maybe TRBD1 (5 bases). V dropped 5 bases and J dropped 6 bases, with 11 bases sitting between them. CDR1 and CDR2 from the germline V gene are SGHVS and FNYEAQ. The CDR3 runs to 12 residues. CDR3 in DNA: TGTGCCAGCAGCCAGCAAAGGGGCGAGCAGTACTTC. It codes for CASSQQRGEQYF.

The chain has TRBV29-1 and TRBJ1-4, with D possibly matching TRBD1 (6 bases). Trimming removed 7 bases from V and 6 bases from J, with 9 bases in between. CDR3 length: 11 residues. From germline, CDR1 is SQVTM and CDR2 ANQGSEA. The CDR3 region is CSAGQYEKLFF. The CDR3 region has the DNA TGCAGCGCCGGACAGTATGAAAAACTGTTTTTT.

The chain recombines TRBV4-1 with TRBJ2-5; D may be TRBD1 (7 bases). The CDR3 totals 16 residues. V was shortened by 5 bases and J by 4 bases, with 20 bases between the two germline ends. Germline loops: CDR1 MGHRA, CDR2 YSYEKL. The CDR3 region has the DNA TGCGCCAGCAGCTCTGGGAGTTGGAGGGACAGAGAGACCCAGTACTTC. It translates to CASSSGSWRDRETQYF.

V gene TRBV21-1 combines with J gene TRBJ2-5; TRBD2, as called in the table, went unchecked against the DNA. TRBV21-1 is reported as a pseudogene. CDR3 length equals 14 residues. CDR3 amino acids: CASSPPGGPRTQYF. The CDR3 nucleotides read TGTGCCAGCAGCCCACCAGGCGGGCCGCGGACCCAGTACTTC.

V gene TRBV9 combines with J gene TRBJ2-2, with no clear D. CDR1 is SGDLS and CDR2 is YYNGEE in the germline V gene. With 0 bases removed from V and 5 bases from J, the gap between germline ends came to 8 bases. This CDR3 spans 14 amino acids. The CDR3, as DNA: TGTGCCAGCAGCGTAGTGTCCAGTACCGGGGAGCTGTTTTTT. Translated: CASSVVSSTGELFF. The variable domain in full, completed from reference TRBV9 and TRBJ2-2, reads DSGVTQTPKHLITATGQRVTLRCSPRSGDLSVYWYQQSLDQGLQFLIQYYNGEERAKGNILERFSAQQFPDLHSELNLSSLELGDSALYFCASSVVSSTGELFFGEGSRLTVL.

This chain links TRBV5-4 with TRBJ2-3, with 10 bases lining up with TRBD1. Trimming cost V 2 bases and J 2 bases; bases outside gene matches: 2. The CDR3 loop spans 15 amino acids. Germline CDR1 reads SGHNT; CDR2 reads YYREEE (reference sequence). CDR3 protein: CASSFDRGHTDTQYF. The CDR3 DNA follows: TGTGCCAGCAGCTTTGACAGGGGGCACACAGATACGCAGTATTTT.

CDR3 bases: TGTGCCAGTAGTGTCTTCCCGGGACCTAACTATGGCTACACCTTC. The encoded protein is CASSVFPGPNYGYTF. The chain joins TRBV19 to TRBJ1-2, with D tentatively TRBD1 (5 bases). Germline V lookup: CDR1 LNHDA, CDR2 SQIVND (reference sequence). The CDR3 spans 15 residues. Trimming shortened V by 5 bases and J by 0 bases, and 13 bases separated the two germline ends.

The chain has TRBV7-2 and TRBJ2-7; TRBD2 might be the D (6 bases). Germline values: CDR1 SGHTA, CDR2 FQGNSA. Between the trimmed V and J ends, which lost 6 bases and 7 bases, there was a span of 19 bases. This CDR3 is built from 14 residues. The CDR3 sequence is CASSLGFGGREQYF. The CDR3, as DNA: TGTGCCAGCAGTTTGGGGTTTGGGGGGAGGGAGCAGTACTTC. Full variable domain (missing parts from reference TRBV7-2 and TRBJ2-7): GAGVSQSPSNKVTEKGKDVELRCDPISGHTALYWYRQSLGQGLEFLIYFQGNSAPDKSGLPSDRFSAERTGGSVSTLTIQRTQQEDSAVYLCASSLGFGGREQYFGPGTRLTVT.

The chain recombines TRBV6-6 with TRBJ2-7, with D perhaps matching TRBD2 (5 bases). V lost 2 bases, J lost 7 bases, and 15 bases lay in between. The CDR3 covers 14 residues. The germline V gene encodes CDR1 MNHNY and CDR2 SVGAGI (reference sequence). CDR3 DNA sequence: TGTGCCAGCAGTTACAGGTTTGGCAGCGGTGAGCAGTACTTC. It translates to CASSYRFGSGEQYF.